This entry concerns a single TCR beta chain. Its matching antigen is unknown. TCRdb's copy holds only in-frame clones and misses some; the assay was immunoSEQ multiplex PCR. The data contain more than 70,000 clones, around 83% of them singletons. The data were obtained in a study of graft-versus-host responses after intestinal transplantation. Study in general: In this cohort, recipients had multivisceral, liver-intestinal, or isolated intestinal transplants. Following induction with anti-thymocyte globulin, all recipients were given tacrolimus and steroids for about three years. Study-wide results and caveats: GvH clones occurred in recipient marrow; some first appeared in ileum or blood. The highest levels of circulating GvH clones went along with early declines in HvG clones after transplant.

V lost 5 bases and J 3 bases, leaving 7 bases between the germline ends. This CDR3 is built from 12 residues. Germline V gene data show CDR1 as MDHEN and CDR2 as SYDVKM. The specimen was unstimulated CD4+ T cells sorted from spleen or lymph node cells, collected before intestinal transplant. The V gene is TRBV28, the J gene TRBJ1-2; no reliable D call. The sequence was obtained from a human donor who received an intestinal transplant. CDR3 region: CASSPRDYGYTF. Here the CDR3 DNA reads TGTGCCAGCAGTCCCCGGGACTATGGCTACACCTTC.